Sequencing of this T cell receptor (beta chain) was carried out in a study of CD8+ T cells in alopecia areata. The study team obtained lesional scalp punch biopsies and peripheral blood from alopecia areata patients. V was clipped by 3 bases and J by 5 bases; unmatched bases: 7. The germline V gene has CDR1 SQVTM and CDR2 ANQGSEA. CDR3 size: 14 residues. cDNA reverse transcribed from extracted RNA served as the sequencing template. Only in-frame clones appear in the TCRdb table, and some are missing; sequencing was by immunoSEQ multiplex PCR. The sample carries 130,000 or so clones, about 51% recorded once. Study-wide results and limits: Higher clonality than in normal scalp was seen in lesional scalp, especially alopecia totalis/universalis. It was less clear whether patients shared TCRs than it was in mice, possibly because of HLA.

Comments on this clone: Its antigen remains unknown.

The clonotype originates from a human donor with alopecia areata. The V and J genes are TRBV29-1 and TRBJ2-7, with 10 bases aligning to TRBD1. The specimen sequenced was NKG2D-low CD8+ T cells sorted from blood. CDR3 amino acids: CSVEFGTGDDEQYF. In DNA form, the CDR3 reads TGCAGCGTTGAGTTTGGGACAGGGGACGACGAGCAGTACTTC.